This T cell receptor (beta chain) stems from a study of PD-1 blockade in classical Hodgkin lymphoma. This clone ranks as medium-sized. The CDR3 extends over 12 amino acids. V lost 7 bases, J lost 6 bases, and 10 bases lay in between. Germline CDR1 LNHDA, CDR2 SQIVND (reference sequence). Produced via immunoSEQ multiplex PCR; TCRdb's table is partial and in-frame only. Of tens of thousands of clones detected, roughly 89% appear once; the ten largest clones hold 20% to 25%. Every patient experienced relapse after autologous stem cell transplantation, and brentuximab vedotin exposure varied. The source was peripheral blood mononuclear cells (PBMCs), collected at baseline. The origin of this receptor is a human donor with classical Hodgkin lymphoma. The V and J genes are TRBV19 and TRBJ2-1; possible D gene TRBD1, 5 bases. CDR3 nucleotide sequence: TGTGCCAGTACCCTAGGGGTCAATGAGCAGTTCTTC. Amino acids: CASTLGVNEQFF.